This T cell receptor beta chain was sequenced in a study of blood T cell repertoires in COVID-19. At the level of the study: Sources were T cells, B-cell-depleted T cells, or PBMCs; the material itself was cDNA or gDNA.

Assay used: immunoSEQ multiplex PCR; TCRdb lists only in-frame clones, some missing. Among 50,000 to 70,000 clones listed, around 81% were seen once. While infection was still active, Seattle patients were enrolled and then followed longitudinally. Germline values: CDR1 MNHEY, CDR2 SVGAGI. V lost 2 bases, J lost 10 bases, and 15 bases lay in between. The CDR3 is made up of 15 amino acids. The sample taken for sequencing was peripheral blood. This clonotype was obtained from a man older than 75 with COVID-19, enrolled during active disease. V is TRBV6-5 and J is TRBJ1-6, with D tentatively TRBD1 (6 bases). The CDR3: CASSYQRTASSPLHF. The CDR3 DNA reads TGTGCCAGCAGTTACCAAAGGACAGCGAGCTCACCCCTCCACTTT.